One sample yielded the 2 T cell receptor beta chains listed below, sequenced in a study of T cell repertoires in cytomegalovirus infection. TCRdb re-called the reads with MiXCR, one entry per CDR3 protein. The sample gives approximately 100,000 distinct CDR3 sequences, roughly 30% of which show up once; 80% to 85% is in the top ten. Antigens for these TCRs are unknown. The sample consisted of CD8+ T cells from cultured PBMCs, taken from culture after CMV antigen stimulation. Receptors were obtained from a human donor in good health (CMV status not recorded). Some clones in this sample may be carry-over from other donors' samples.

Here the CDR3 reads CASSRSPAGASYEQYF. The CDR3 DNA follows: TGTGCCAGCAGTCGAAGCCCAGCAGGGGCAAGCTACGAGCAGTACTTC. The rearrangement links TRBV6-1 to TRBJ2-7, with D maybe TRBD1 (6 bases). Germline assignment: CDR1 MNHNS and CDR2 SASEGT. The length of the CDR3 is 16 residues. V shed 5 bases and J shed 3 bases, with 20 bases lying between them.

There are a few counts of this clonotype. Here the CDR3 reads CASSLSGGDYNEQFF. CDR3 nucleotide sequence: TGTGCCAGCTCCCTTAGCGGGGGGGATTACAATGAGCAGTTCTTC. The genes are TRBV11-3 and TRBJ2-1; 11 nucleotides agree with TRBD2. The V gene end was trimmed by 8 bases and the J gene end by 4 bases; junction bases not matched to a gene: 7. This CDR3 comprises 15 residues. CDR1 is SGHNT and CDR2 is YENEEA in the germline V gene.